The T cell receptor beta chain under discussion was sequenced for a study of shared clonotypes between healthy human individuals. V was pared by 3 bases and J by 0 bases, with 8 bases between. Germline V gives CDR1 SEHNR, CDR2 FQNEAQ (reference sequence). This CDR3 has 14 amino acids. This table comes from immunoSEQ multiplex PCR, and its TCRdb copy is limited to in-frame clones, with some not included. The data show 1,500,000 or so clones, 98% seen once. This sequence joins TRBV7-9 and TRBJ2-5; D not certain. Source material: naive CD4+ T cells sorted from blood. Specified subset: CD45RA+ positively selected. This TCR was sampled from a man aged 25-45 years in good health. The CDR3 DNA reads as TGTGCCAGCAGCTTTTCACAGTACCAAGAGACCCAGTACTTC. Its protein product is CASSFSQYQETQYF.